This paragraph covers one T cell receptor (beta chain) sequence. The antigen it binds to is not known. There are no base qualities to consult, and no much larger clone falls within one base. TCRbeta CDR3 regions were amplified from genomic DNA using the immunoSEQ Assay, a bias-controlled multiplex PCR. As for the original processing: Nucleated cell counts per sample were estimated from amplification of reference gene primers within the assay. Sequence reads were collapsed and filtered to measure the absolute abundance of every unique TCRbeta CDR3 rearrangement. Productive Simpson clonality was computed per sample as the square root of Simpson's diversity index over productive rearrangements. The immuneACCESS repertoire file appears here via TCRdb, limited to in-frame rearrangements. These files lack a portion of the clones; in checked studies, under half of the deficit traces to unresolved V genes, and the cause of the others is not known. V and J calls plus clone size are reproduced from that table; the DNA served to infer D and trimming. This sample lists more than 200,000 clones; roughly four fifths were detected once. The ten largest clones represent roughly 2.5% of the sample.

The source of the sample is a study of blood T cell repertoires in COVID-19 (dated by TCRdb to the early 2020s). About the full investigation: Collaborator samples came from the United States, Italy and Spain and covered acute and convalescent phases of COVID-19. The prospective study material was composed of cDNA or gDNA derived from T cells, B-cell-depleted T cells, or PBMCs. The dataset comprised deeply sampled blood TCRbeta repertoires from subjects exposed to, actively infected with, or recovered from COVID-19. The repertoires were released in a freely available public database intended as a resource for research on the immune response to SARS-CoV-2. Samples were obtained from the ongoing ImmuneRACE study (first 160 participants) and from 1,254 subjects provided by 6 global collaborators. The sample metadata nearly always contained a de-identified subject ID, COVID-19 status, age in years and sex. HLA class I and class II types, where available, came from metadata supplied by the sample provider rather than from assay-based typing.

The V end gives up 3 bases and the J end 5 bases, leaving 4 bases in the junction not matched to a gene. Spanning cysteine to phenylalanine, the CDR3 consists of 14 amino acids. This entry keeps only the CDR3 DNA: 42 bases, framed from base 1. The germline V gene gives CDR1 as SGHRS and CDR2 as YFSETQ. Collaborating institutions collected whole blood in K2EDTA tubes following their own protocols. For TCRbeta analysis, collaborators shipped samples in one of three forms: frozen whole blood, isolated PBMCs, or DNA extracted from either of those sample types. Overall results and qualifications from the work: How much clinical and demographic metadata was included differed by source and by participant, and the metadata was provided uncurated.

This clonotype originated in a woman between 40 and 55 years old with active or convalescent COVID-19. Recombination connected TRBV5-1 to TRBJ1-4, with 7 bases aligning to TRBD1. The sequenced material came from peripheral blood. The DNA sequence reads TGCGCCAGCAGCTGGACAGGTAGAAATGAAAAACTGTTTTTT. This sequence encodes CASSWTGRNEKLFF.